The source of this T cell receptor beta chain is a study of blood T cell repertoires in COVID-19. Study-level background: Samples representing acute and convalescent COVID-19 were sourced from the United States, Italy and Spain. T cells, B-cell-depleted T cells, or PBMCs supplied cDNA or gDNA.

The CDR3 extends over 16 amino acids. Germline V gene data show CDR1 as SGHKS and CDR2 as YYEKEE (reference sequence). Germline trimming cut 3 bases from V and 2 bases from J; bases unmatched to any gene: 8. As originally analysed: For nucleated cells, counts were estimated from reference gene primer amplification. Data came from immunoSEQ multiplex PCR; TCRdb stores just in-frame clones and leaves some out. V and J calls and clone size are copied from that table; D and trimming were computed from the DNA. The sample carries about 100,000 clones, 84% recorded once. The sequencing input was peripheral blood. This chain uses TRBV5-5 with TRBJ2-3; 8 bases are shared with TRBD1. The sequence was collected from a man between 65 and 85 years old with active or convalescent COVID-19. In DNA form, the CDR3 reads TGTGCCAGCAGCTCGGACGGACAGGGCCTCACAGATACGCAGTATTTT. Amino acid sequence: CASSSDGQGLTDTQYF. The variable domain in full, completed from reference TRBV5-5 and TRBJ2-3, reads DAGVTQSPTHLIKTRGQQVTLRCSPISGHKSVSWYQQVLGQGPQFIFQYYEKEERGRGNFPDRFSARQFPNYSSELNVNALLLGDSALYLCASSSDGQGLTDTQYFGPGTRLTVL.